This entry features one TCR beta chain sequence. Its recognized antigen is unknown. Base qualities are not at hand, and no much larger clone is one base apart. This entry belongs to a study of CD8 T cells in ankylosing spondylitis (dated by TCRdb to 2017 to 2019). Turning to the overall study: The study set out to find disease-linked TCR variants by profiling T cell receptor beta repertoires in ankylosing spondylitis patients and healthy donors. The full study cohort was made up of about 24 ankylosing spondylitis patients and roughly 98 healthy donors. Samples of peripheral blood were taken, and for ankylosing spondylitis patients, synovial fluid was collected as well.

The sample was run on an Illumina HiSeq 2500. Quantitative 5'-RACE with molecular barcodes was the method used to prepare the TCR beta libraries. The authors processed their data as follows. A new computational method, built on a probabilistic model of VDJ rearrangement, was used to identify disease-linked TCR variants. The public reads were quality trimmed at Q25 with fastp and then assembled into clones with MiXCR by TCRdb, keeping productive beta chains. A single entry per CDR3 protein holds the most common genes and DNA from its merged rows. Here the V and J calls rest on TCRdb's processing, not on the authors' analysis. Across this sample there are 250,000 to 350,000 distinct CDR3 sequences, with 15% to 20% seen only once. The ten largest clones represent about 8.2% of the sample. The cysteine opens and the phenylalanine closes a CDR3 of 15 amino acids. Just CDR3 DNA is preserved here, 45 bases in frame from base 1. The germline V gene yields SGHRS for CDR1 and YFSETQ for CDR2. The germline V end is reduced by 3 bases and the J end by 6 bases; junction bases left unmatched: 6.

What the study reported, not specific to this receptor: The disease-linked clones showed a CD8+ phenotype and occurred at relatively low frequencies in peripheral blood. A TCR beta motif of about 8 highly homologous amino acid variants appeared characteristic of blood from ankylosing spondylitis patients. Some of the motif variants had been reported before in the synovial fluid and blood of reactive arthritis patients, a finding that suggests common disease-initiation mechanisms. The disease-linked clones were reported to be significantly enriched in matched synovial fluid samples from ankylosing spondylitis patients.

Sequenced input: blood, either unsorted or a sorted T cell fraction (not recorded which). This receptor chain uses TRBV5-1 and TRBJ2-2; TRBD1 agrees with 9 junctional bases. The source is a male donor with ankylosing spondylitis or in good health (not recorded which). Read as DNA, the sequence is TGCGCCAGCAGCTCAGGGACAGGGCAAGCCGGGGAGCTGTTTTTT. This sequence encodes CASSSGTGQAGELFF.